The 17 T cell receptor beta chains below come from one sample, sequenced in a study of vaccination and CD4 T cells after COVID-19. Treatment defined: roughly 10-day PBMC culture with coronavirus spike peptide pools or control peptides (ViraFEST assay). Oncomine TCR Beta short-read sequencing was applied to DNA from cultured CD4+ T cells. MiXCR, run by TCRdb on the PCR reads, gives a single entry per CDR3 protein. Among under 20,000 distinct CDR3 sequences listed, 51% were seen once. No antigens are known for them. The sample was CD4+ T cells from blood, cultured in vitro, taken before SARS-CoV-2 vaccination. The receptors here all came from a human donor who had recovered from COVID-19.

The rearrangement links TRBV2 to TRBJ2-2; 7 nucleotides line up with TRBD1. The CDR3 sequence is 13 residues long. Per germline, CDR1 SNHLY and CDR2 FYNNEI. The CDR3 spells CGSGQENTGELFF. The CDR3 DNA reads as TGTGGCTCTGGACAGGAGAACACCGGGGAGCTGTTTTTT.

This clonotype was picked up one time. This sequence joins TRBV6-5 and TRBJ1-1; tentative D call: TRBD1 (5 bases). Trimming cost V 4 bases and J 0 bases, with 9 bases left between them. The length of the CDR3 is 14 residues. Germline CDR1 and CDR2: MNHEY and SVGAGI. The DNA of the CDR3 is TGTGCCAGCAGTTGGCAGGGCATGAACACTGAAGCTTTCTTT. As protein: CASSWQGMNTEAFF.

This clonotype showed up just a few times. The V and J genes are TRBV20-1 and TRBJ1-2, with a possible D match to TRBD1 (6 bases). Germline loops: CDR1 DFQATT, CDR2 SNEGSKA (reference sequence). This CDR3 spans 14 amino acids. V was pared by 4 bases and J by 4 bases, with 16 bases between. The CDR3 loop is CSATEGTGPYGYTF. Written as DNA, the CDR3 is TGCAGTGCTACAGAGGGCACAGGGCCCTATGGCTACACCTTC.

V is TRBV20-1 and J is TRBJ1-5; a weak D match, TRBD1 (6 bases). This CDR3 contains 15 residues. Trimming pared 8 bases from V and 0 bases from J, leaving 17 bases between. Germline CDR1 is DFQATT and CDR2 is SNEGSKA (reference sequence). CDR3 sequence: CSTREGGLSNQPQHF. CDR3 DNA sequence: TGCAGTACCCGAGAGGGGGGCCTTAGCAATCAGCCCCAGCATTTT.

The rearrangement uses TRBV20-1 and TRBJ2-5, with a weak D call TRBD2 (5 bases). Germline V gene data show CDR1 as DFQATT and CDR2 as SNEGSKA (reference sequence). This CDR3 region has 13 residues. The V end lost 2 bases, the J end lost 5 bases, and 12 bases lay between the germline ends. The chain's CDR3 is CSARRGSVETQYF. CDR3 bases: TGCAGTGCTAGACGAGGGAGTGTTGAGACCCAGTACTTC.

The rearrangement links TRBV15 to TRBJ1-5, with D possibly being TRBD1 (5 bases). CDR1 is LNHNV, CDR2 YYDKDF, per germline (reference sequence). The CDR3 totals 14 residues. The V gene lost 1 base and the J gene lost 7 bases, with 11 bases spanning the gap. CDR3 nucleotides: TGTGCCACCAGCAGAGCAGGGTCGGACCAGCCCCAGCATTTT. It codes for CATSRAGSDQPQHF. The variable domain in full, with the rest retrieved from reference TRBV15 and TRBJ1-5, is DAMVIQNPRYQVTQFGKPVTLSCSQTLNHNVMYWYQQKSSQAPKLLFHYYDKDFNNEADTPDNFQSRRPNTSFCFLDIRSPGLGDTAMYLCATSRAGSDQPQHFGDGTRLSIL.

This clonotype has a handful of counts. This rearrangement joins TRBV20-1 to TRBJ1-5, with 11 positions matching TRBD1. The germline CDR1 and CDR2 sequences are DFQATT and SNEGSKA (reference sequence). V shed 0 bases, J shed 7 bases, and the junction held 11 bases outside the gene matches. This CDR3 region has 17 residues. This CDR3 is CSARDSTGTGGLQPQHF. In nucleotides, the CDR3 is TGCAGTGCTAGAGATAGTACCGGGACAGGGGGTTTGCAGCCCCAGCATTTT.

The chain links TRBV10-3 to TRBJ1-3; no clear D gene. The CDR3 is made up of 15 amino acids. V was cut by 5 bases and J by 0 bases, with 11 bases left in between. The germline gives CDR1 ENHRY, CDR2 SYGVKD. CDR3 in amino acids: CAISPLIDSGNTIYF. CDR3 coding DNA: TGTGCCATCAGTCCTCTCATAGACTCTGGAAACACCATATATTTT.

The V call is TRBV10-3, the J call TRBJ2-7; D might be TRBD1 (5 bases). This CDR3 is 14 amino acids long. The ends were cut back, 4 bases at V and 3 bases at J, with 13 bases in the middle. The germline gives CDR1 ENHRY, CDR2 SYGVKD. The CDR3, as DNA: TGTGCCATCAGTGGAAGGGGTACAAACTACGAGCAGTACTTC. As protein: CAISGRGTNYEQYF.

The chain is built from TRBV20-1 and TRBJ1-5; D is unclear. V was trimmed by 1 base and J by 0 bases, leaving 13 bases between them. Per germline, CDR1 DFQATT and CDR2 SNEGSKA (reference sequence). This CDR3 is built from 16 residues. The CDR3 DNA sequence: TGCAGTGCTAGAGGGGTGCAAGACCTTAGCAATCAGCCCCAGCATTTT. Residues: CSARGVQDLSNQPQHF.

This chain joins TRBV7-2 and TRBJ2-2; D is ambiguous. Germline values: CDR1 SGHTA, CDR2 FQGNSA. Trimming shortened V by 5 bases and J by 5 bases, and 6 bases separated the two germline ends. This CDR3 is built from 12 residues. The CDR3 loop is CASSQLTGELFF. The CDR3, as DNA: TGTGCCAGCAGCCAACTTACCGGGGAGCTGTTTTTT.

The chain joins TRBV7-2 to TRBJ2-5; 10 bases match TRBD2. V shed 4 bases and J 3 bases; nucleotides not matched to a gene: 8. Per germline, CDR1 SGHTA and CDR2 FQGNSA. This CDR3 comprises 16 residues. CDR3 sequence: CASSSRGSGRKETQYF. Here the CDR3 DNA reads TGTGCCAGCAGCTCAAGGGGTAGCGGGAGGAAAGAGACCCAGTACTTC.

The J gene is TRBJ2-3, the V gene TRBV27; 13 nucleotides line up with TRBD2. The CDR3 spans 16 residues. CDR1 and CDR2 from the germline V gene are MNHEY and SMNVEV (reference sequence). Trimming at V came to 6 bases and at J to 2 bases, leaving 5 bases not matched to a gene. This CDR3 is CASRGLAGENTDTQYF. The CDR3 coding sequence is TGTGCCAGCAGAGGACTAGCGGGAGAGAACACAGATACGCAGTATTTT.

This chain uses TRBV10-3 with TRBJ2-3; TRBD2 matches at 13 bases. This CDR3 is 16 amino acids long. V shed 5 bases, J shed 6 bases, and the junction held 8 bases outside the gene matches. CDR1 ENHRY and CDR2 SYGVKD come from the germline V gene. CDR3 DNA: TGTGCCATCAGTAAGACTAGCGGGAGGAAAGCGGATACGCAGTATTTT. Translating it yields CAISKTSGRKADTQYF.

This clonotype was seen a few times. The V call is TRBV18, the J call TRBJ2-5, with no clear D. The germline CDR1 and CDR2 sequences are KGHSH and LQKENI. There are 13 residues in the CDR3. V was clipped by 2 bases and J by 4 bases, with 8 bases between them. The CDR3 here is CASSPNPGETQYF. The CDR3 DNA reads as TGTGCCAGCTCACCAAATCCCGGAGAGACCCAGTACTTC.

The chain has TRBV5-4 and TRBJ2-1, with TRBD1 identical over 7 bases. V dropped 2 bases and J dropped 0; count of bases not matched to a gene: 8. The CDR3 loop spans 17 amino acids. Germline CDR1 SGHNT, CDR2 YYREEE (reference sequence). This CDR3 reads CASSFGLDRNSYNEQFF. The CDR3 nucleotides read TGTGCCAGCAGCTTCGGCCTGGACAGGAACTCCTACAATGAGCAGTTCTTC.

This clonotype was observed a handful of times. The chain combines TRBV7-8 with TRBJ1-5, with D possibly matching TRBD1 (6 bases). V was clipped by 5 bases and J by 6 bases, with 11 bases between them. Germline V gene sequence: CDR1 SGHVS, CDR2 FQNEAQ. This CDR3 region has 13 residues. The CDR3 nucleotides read TGTGCCAGCAGCCCCACAGGGCGTCAGCCCCAGCATTTT. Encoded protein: CASSPTGRQPQHF. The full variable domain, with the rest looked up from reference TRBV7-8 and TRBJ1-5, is GAGVSQSPRYKVAKRGQDVALRCDPISGHVSLFWYQQALGQGPEFLTYFQNEAQLDKSGLPSDRFFAERPEGSVSTLKIQRTQQEDSAVYLCASSPTGRQPQHFGDGTRLSIL.